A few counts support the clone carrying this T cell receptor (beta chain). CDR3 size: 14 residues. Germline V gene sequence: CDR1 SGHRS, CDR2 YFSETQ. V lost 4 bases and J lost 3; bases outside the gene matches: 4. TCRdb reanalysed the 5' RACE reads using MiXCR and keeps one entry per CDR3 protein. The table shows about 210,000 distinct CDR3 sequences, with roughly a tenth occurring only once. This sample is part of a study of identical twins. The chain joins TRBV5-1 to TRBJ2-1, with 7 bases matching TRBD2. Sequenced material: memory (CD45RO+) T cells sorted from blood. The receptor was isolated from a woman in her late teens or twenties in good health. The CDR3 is CASSEGGNYNEQFF. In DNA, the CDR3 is TGCGCCAGCAGCGAGGGAGGGAACTACAATGAGCAGTTCTTC. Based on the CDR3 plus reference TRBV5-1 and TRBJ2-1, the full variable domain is KAGVTQTPRYLIKTRGQQVTLSCSPISGHRSVSWYQQTPGQGLQFLFEYFSETQRNKGNFPGRFSGRQFSNSRSEMNVSTLELGDSALYLCASSEGGNYNEQFFGPGTRLTVL.